The present entry profiles one T cell receptor beta chain with its context. There is no known antigen for this receptor. No much larger clonotype is one base removed from it; base qualities were not supplied. The sample's time point label is to be understood as: about 28 days (+/-7) after the second vaccine dose. Because spike-specific TCR depth and breadth did not differ between the two schedules, AZD1222 recipients who got a second dose at roughly 4 weeks were pooled with those who got a second dose at roughly 12 weeks. Samples from vaccinated people were obtained from the UK trials COV001 and COV002, which included a single-blind randomized controlled phase 2/3 trial of AZD1222 (ChAdOx1 nCoV-19) in healthy adults. Trial participant PBMC samples were collected at day 0 and day 28 after the second dose for TCRbeta chain sequencing. The sample belongs to a study of T cell responses to AZD1222 COVID-19 vaccine (dated by TCRdb to about 2021). About the investigation overall: TCR sequencing covered fewer than 250 trial participants: some 210 given two doses of AZD1222 and 26 given two doses of MenACWY control vaccine. Trial participants were enrolled by age into 18-55, 56-69 and 70-plus year subgroups, with roughly 160, 29 and 62 TCR-sequenced participants respectively.

The paper's findings and limits, for the study overall: Participants were mostly white British, with more females than males. The authors suggested clonal diversity may have been underestimated. After two AZD1222 doses, spike-specific TCR breadth and depth were significantly higher than at day 0 and than in MenACWY recipients. The vaccine-associated CD4 TCRs covered the entire spike protein, and the dominant responses fell in regions 160-218 and 743-854. The 56-69-year group was small, and its depth increase did not reach significance, likely because of low power. Reportedly, close to half of the unique spike-specific TCRs recognized epitopes lying outside the regions that are mutated in the B.1.351 and B.1.1.7 variants. Conclusions about previously exposed vaccinees were limited because only 6 or 7 AZD1222 recipients were SARS-CoV-2 seropositive at baseline. No day 14 peak-response samples were available, so repertoires were characterized only after the peak T cell response.

V is shortened by 5 bases, J by 2 bases, and the region joining them spans 18 bases. The germline V gene yields ENHRY for CDR1 and SYGVKD for CDR2. From the cysteine up to the phenylalanine, the CDR3 has a length of 16 residues. The only DNA kept is the CDR3, 48 bases in frame from the first base. The CDR3 regions of human TCRbeta chains were analyzed by immunosequencing. The paper's processing steps were these. Repertoire TCRs were checked for matches against a reference library of SARS-CoV-2-specific TCRs that had been generated using the MIRA antigen-specificity platform. Breadth meant the fraction of unique TCRs that were SARS-CoV-2-associated, whereas depth meant the fraction of total T cells that were SARS-CoV-2-associated. Using the MIRA data, every spike-specific TCR was mapped to the spike region that the TCR reacted to and assigned to either a CD4 or a CD8 class. Log10-transformed breadth and depth values were compared by one-way ANOVA with Sidak's multiple comparisons tests. Held by TCRdb, this immuneACCESS table contains in-frame sequences only and omits some clones. Under half of the omission traces to an unresolved V gene where checked; the cause of the rest is unknown. The V and J calls and clone size were taken over from that table, and D and trimming were inferred from the DNA. The sample data list just under 150,000 clones, and about 86% of these were observed just once. Clones ranked in the top ten supply around 5.1% of the sample.

This chain joins TRBV10-3 to TRBJ1-1; the D segment could be TRBD1, given 5 matching bases. The TCR sequence derives from an adult who received the AZD1222 COVID-19 vaccine. Specimen: peripheral blood, collected 28 days after the second AZD1222 dose. The sequenced DNA is TGTGCCATCAGTCAGGGAGGAGTGGTATATAACACTGAAGCTTTCTTT. Its translation reads: CAISQGGVVYNTEAFF.